This T cell receptor beta chain comes out of a study of identical twins. Comment on this clonotype: Its antigen remains unknown.

Study-level points and caveats: Fewer insertions characterized abundant cord blood beta clonotypes, whereas memory repertoires showed none.

One entry per CDR3 protein, called by TCRdb with MiXCR from the 5' RACE reads. The data show about 250,000 distinct CDR3 sequences, approximately 7.8% seen once. The CDR3 covers 15 residues. Per germline, CDR1 DFQATT and CDR2 SNEGSKA (reference sequence). V lost 2 bases to trimming and J lost 3 bases, with 17 bases between them. The same sample was also used in a study of yellow fever vaccine responses in identical twins. That report notes: Twins' vaccine T cell response reportedly seemed partly convergent, partly personalized.

Sequencing was done on a sample of CD8+ T cells sorted from blood. The V and J genes are TRBV20-1 and TRBJ2-7, with D perhaps being TRBD1 or TRBD2 (5 bases each). This TCR came from a woman aged 18-29 years in good health. CDR3 region: CSARSGPFGGYEQYV. The DNA for the CDR3 is TGCAGTGCTAGATCGGGACCCTTTGGGGGCTACGAGCAGTACGTC.